These 3 T cell receptor beta chains were all obtained from the same sample, sequenced in a study of CD8 T cells in ankylosing spondylitis. Notes on the study in general: A motif in TCR beta, a set of 8 or 9 highly homologous variants, appeared characteristic of ankylosing spondylitis blood.

No antigen is known for these receptors. One entry per CDR3 protein, called by TCRdb with MiXCR from the 5' RACE reads. The table lists approximately 540,000 distinct CDR3 sequences, about 13% of them singletons, with around 7% in the top ten. Sequenced: blood, either unsorted or a sorted T cell fraction (not recorded which). All receptors come from a male donor with ankylosing spondylitis.

The table lists this clonotype with a few counts. This sequence joins TRBV25-1 and TRBJ2-1; a weak D match, TRBD2 (7 bases). Germline CDR1 and CDR2: MGHDK and SYGVNS. Trimming removed 8 bases from V and 6 bases from J, with 17 bases in between. This CDR3 region has 14 residues. CDR3 protein: CASAGAGPFNEQFF. In DNA form, the CDR3 reads TGTGCCAGCGCGGGGGCGGGACCCTTCAATGAGCAGTTCTTC.

This clonotype was picked up a small number of times. The gene calls are TRBV21-1 and TRBJ2-5; TRBD2, the table's D call, was not compared with the DNA. TRBV21-1 has pseudogene status. CDR3 length: 17 amino acids. CDR3 nucleotide sequence: TGTGCCAGCAGCAAACCGGGGACTAGCGGAAACCAAGAGACCCAGTACTTC. This gives the protein CASSKPGTSGNQETQYF.

The gene calls are TRBV29-1 and TRBJ2-4, with 8 bases matching TRBD1. J gave up 15 bases and V 1 base, and 5 bases lay outside the gene matches. The CDR3 has 11 residues. The germline V gene has CDR1 SQVTM and CDR2 ANQGSEA. The CDR3 loop is CSVEAGQGWYF. The CDR3 DNA reads TGCAGCGTTGAAGCAGGACAGGGCTGGTACTTC.